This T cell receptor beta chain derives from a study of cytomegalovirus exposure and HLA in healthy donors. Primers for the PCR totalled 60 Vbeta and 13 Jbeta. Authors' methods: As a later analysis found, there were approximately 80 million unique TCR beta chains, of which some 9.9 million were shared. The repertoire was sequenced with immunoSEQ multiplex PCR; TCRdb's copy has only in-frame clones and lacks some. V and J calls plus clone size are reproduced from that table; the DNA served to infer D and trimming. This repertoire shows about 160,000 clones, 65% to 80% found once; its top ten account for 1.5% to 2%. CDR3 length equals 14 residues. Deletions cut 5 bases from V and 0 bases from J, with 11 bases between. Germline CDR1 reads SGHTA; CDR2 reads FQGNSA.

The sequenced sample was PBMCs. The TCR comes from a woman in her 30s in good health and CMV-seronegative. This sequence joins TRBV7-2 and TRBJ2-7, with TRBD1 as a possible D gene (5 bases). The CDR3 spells CASSTQGSSYEQYF. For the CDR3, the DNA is TGTGCCAGCAGCACCCAGGGTAGCTCCTACGAGCAGTACTTC.